Listed below are T cell receptor beta chains from one sample, sequenced in a study of T cells in Graves' hyperthyroidism and ophthalmopathy. TCRdb recomputed calls from the multiplex PCR reads with MiXCR, one row per CDR3 protein. In the table there are a few hundred thousand distinct CDR3 sequences, roughly 46% of which are singletons. Sequencing was done on a sample of peripheral blood or thyroid tissue (not recorded which). All receptors come from a woman younger than 35 with Graves' hyperthyroidism. Both conserved end residues are part of each CDR3. Each record gives: CDR3 protein, CDR3 DNA, clone size, V gene, J gene, D gene, CDR3 length. D genes are given only for firm matches. Clone size is stated in some rows and not others, as once, few, many or a class when expanded.

CASSKDWTGASNQPQHF	TGTGCCAGCAGCAAAGATTGGACAGGGGCAAGCAATCAGCCCCAGCATTTT	-	TRBV4-2	TRBJ1-5	TRBD1	17
CASSTGTGAYEQYF	TGTGCCAGCAGTACCGGGACAGGGGCCTACGAGCAGTACTTC	many	TRBV12-3/TRBV12-4	TRBJ2-7	TRBD1	14
CSASTQWGGNYGYTF	TGCAGTGCTAGTACCCAATGGGGCGGAAACTATGGCTACACCTTC	few	TRBV20-1	TRBJ1-2	-	15
CATAAYRGDSYEQYF	TGTGCCACCGCGGCGTACAGGGGTGATTCCTACGAGCAGTACTTC	few	TRBV24-1	TRBJ2-7	TRBD1	15
CATTGTSGSRTGELFF	TGTGCCACCACCGGGACTAGCGGGAGTAGGACCGGGGAGCTGTTTTTT	many	TRBV10-3	TRBJ2-2	TRBD2	16
CASSKSADGYEQYF	TGCGCCAGCAGCAAATCGGCGGACGGCTACGAGCAGTACTTC	many	TRBV5-1	TRBJ2-7	-	14
CSASVAATGETQYF	TGCAGTGCTAGTGTTGCAGCAACGGGAGAGACCCAGTACTTC	few	TRBV20-1	TRBJ2-5	-	14
CATSDSTVNEPQHF	TGTGCCACCAGTGATTCGACGGTTAACGAGCCCCAGCATTTT	many	TRBV24-1	TRBJ1-5	-	14
CASSFGGTQPQHF	TGTGCCAGCAGTTTCGGCGGGACCCAGCCCCAGCATTTT	few	TRBV3-1	TRBJ1-5	-	13
CASSQGGQGRGNTIYF	TGTGCCAGCAGCCAAGGGGGACAGGGTCGTGGAAACACCATATATTTT	few	TRBV3-1	TRBJ1-3	TRBD1	16
CRTGQGLGYTF	TGCAGGACGGGACAGGGCTTAGGCTACACCTTC	-	TRBV29-1	TRBJ1-2	TRBD1	11
CASSLQSTDEAFF	TGTGCCAGCAGTCTCCAATCGACAGACGAAGCTTTCTTT	-	TRBV12-3/TRBV12-4	TRBJ1-1	-	13
CASSPRTTGELFF	TGTGCCAGCAGCCCAAGGACAACCGGGGAGCTGTTTTTT	many	TRBV7-3	TRBJ2-2	-	13
CSARVSQHF	TGCAGTGCTAGAGTGTCCCAGCATTTT	-	TRBV20-1	TRBJ1-5	-	9
CASRWDSDGNEQFF	TGTGCCAGTAGATGGGACTCAGATGGGAATGAGCAGTTCTTC	few	TRBV19	TRBJ2-1	-	14
CASRGLAYNEQYF	TGTGCCAGCAGGGGGCTAGCTTACAATGAGCAGTACTTC	-	TRBV7-3	TRBJ2-7	-	13
CASSLRVQYF	TGTGCCAGCAGCTTGAGGGTCCAGTACTTC	-	TRBV7-9	TRBJ2-5	-	10
CASRRDRQTQYF	TGTGCCAGCAGAAGGGACAGGCAGACCCAGTACTTC	many	TRBV12-3/TRBV12-4	TRBJ2-5	TRBD1	12
CASSPGTGLIEETQYF	TGTGCCAGCAGTCCCGGGACAGGGTTAATTGAAGAGACCCAGTACTTC	many	TRBV12-3/TRBV12-4	TRBJ2-5	TRBD1	16
CASSIMDSNSPLHF	TGTGCCAGTAGTATTATGGACAGCAATTCACCCCTCCACTTT	many	TRBV19	TRBJ1-6	-	14
CASRDGTDGYTF	TGTGCCAGCAGGGACGGGACAGATGGCTACACCTTC	many	TRBV27	TRBJ1-2	TRBD1	12
CASSQGGGGYEQYF	TGTGCCAGCAGCCAAGGGGGAGGGGGGTACGAGCAGTACTTC	many	TRBV14	TRBJ2-7	-	14
CASTHTDRGWTGELFF	TGTGCCAGCACCCATACCGACAGAGGGTGGACCGGGGAGCTGTTTTTT	many	TRBV7-9	TRBJ2-2	-	16
CSAISGINTEAFF	TGCAGTGCTATATCAGGGATTAACACTGAAGCTTTCTTT	once	TRBV20-1	TRBJ1-1	-	13
CASSILNRDGYTF	TGTGCCAGTAGTATCCTAAACAGGGATGGCTACACCTTC	-	TRBV19	TRBJ1-2	-	13
CSASQLAGDVKTQYF	TGCAGTGCTAGCCAATTAGCGGGAGATGTAAAGACCCAGTACTTC	-	TRBV20-1	TRBJ2-5	TRBD2	15
CASSLAGRGLEKLFF	TGTGCCAGCAGCTTAGCGGGCAGGGGGCTTGAAAAACTGTTTTTT	-	TRBV7-6	TRBJ1-4	TRBD1	15
CSARVDRWTEAFF	TGCAGTGCTCGGGTGGACAGGTGGACTGAAGCTTTCTTT	many	TRBV20-1	TRBJ1-1	TRBD1	13
CASSPRRTEAFF	TGTGCCAGCAGCCCCCGACGGACTGAAGCTTTCTTT	many	TRBV7-9	TRBJ1-1	-	12
CASSPDRTTGGEKLFF	TGTGCCAGCTCACCCGACCGAACGACAGGGGGGGAAAAACTGTTTTTT	-	TRBV18	TRBJ1-4	TRBD1	16
CASSPVGAGVNEQYF	TGTGCCAGCAGCCCCGTCGGAGCGGGAGTCAACGAGCAGTACTTC	-	TRBV7-3	TRBJ2-7	TRBD2	15
CSARDREVLYGYTF	TGCAGTGCTAGAGATCGGGAGGTTTTATATGGCTACACCTTC	many	TRBV20-1	TRBJ1-2	-	14
CASTGTGDSYEQYF	TGTGCCAGCACCGGGACAGGGGACTCCTACGAGCAGTACTTC	-	TRBV6-2/TRBV6-3	TRBJ2-7	TRBD1	14
CASGLSAQSGDTGELFF	TGTGCTAGTGGTTTGTCCGCCCAATCAGGGGATACCGGGGAGCTGTTTTTT	few	TRBV12-5	TRBJ2-2	-	17
CATRWGRDTIYF	TGTGCCACCCGGTGGGGGCGAGACACCATATATTTT	-	TRBV12-3/TRBV12-4	TRBJ1-3	-	12
CASSFTSTGYTEAFF	TGCGCCAGCAGCTTCACTTCCACAGGGTACACTGAAGCTTTCTTT	many	TRBV5-1	TRBJ1-1	-	15
CSVDQGVTEAFF	TGCAGCGTTGATCAGGGTGTCACTGAAGCTTTCTTT	once	TRBV29-1	TRBJ1-1	-	12
CASSLRRQGSNTEAFF	TGTGCCAGCAGCCTTCGTAGACAGGGTTCGAACACTGAAGCTTTCTTT	-	TRBV5-5	TRBJ1-1	TRBD1	16
CASSEGTGDYEQYF	TGTGCCAGCAGTGAAGGGACAGGGGACTACGAGCAGTACTTC	many	TRBV2	TRBJ2-7	TRBD1	14
CASSRGASGGEAFF	TGCGCCAGCAGTCGTGGGGCGTCGGGGGGTGAAGCTTTCTTT	many	TRBV5-1	TRBJ1-1	-	14
CASSESLTGRETQHF	TGTGCCAGCAGTGAATCCCTGACAGGGAGAGAGACCCAGCATTTT	-	TRBV2	TRBJ1-5	TRBD1	15
CAIQDSNQPQHF	TGTGCCATCCAGGACAGCAATCAGCCCCAGCATTTT	-	TRBV10-3	TRBJ1-5	-	12
CAWSVGSFSEKLLF	TGTGCCTGGAGTGTGGGGAGCTTTAGTGAAAAACTGCTTTTT	once	TRBV11-2	TRBJ1-4	-	14
CASSPELDRARNTEAFF	TGTGCCAGCAGTCCCGAACTCGACAGGGCGAGGAACACTGAAGCTTTCTTT	many	TRBV12-3/TRBV12-4	TRBJ1-1	TRBD1	17
CASSEGGPTGGYIYSNQPQHF	TGTGCCAGCAGTGAAGGGGGGCCCACCGGGGGATATATATATAGCAATCAGCCCCAGCATTTT	-	TRBV6-1	TRBJ1-5	-	21
CASSLSGTGNGYTF	TGTGCCAGCAGCTTAAGCGGGACGGGAAATGGCTACACCTTC	once	TRBV7-8	TRBJ1-2	-	14
CATSRAPGGLNYGYTF	TGTGCCACCAGCAGAGCTCCGGGGGGCCTTAACTATGGCTACACCTTC	-	TRBV15	TRBJ1-2	-	16
CASSLVRGNEQYF	TGTGCCAGCAGTTTAGTGCGGGGTAACGAGCAGTACTTC	many	TRBV12-3/TRBV12-4	TRBJ2-7	-	13
CASSIQAGWTDEQYF	TGTGCCAGTAGTATACAGGCAGGATGGACGGACGAGCAGTACTTC	few	TRBV19	TRBJ2-7	-	15
CAWSMGLNSPLHF	TGTGCCTGGAGTATGGGACTGAATTCACCCCTCCACTTT	-	TRBV30	TRBJ1-6	-	13
CATRDSTNTEAFF	TGTGCCACCAGAGACAGCACCAACACTGAAGCTTTCTTT	many	TRBV24-1	TRBJ1-1	-	13
CASSQATVKGNQPQHF	TGCGCCAGCAGCCAAGCGACAGTCAAGGGCAATCAGCCCCAGCATTTT	many	TRBV4-1	TRBJ1-5	-	16
CASSNSGMVYF	TGTGCCAGCAGCAATAGCGGGATGGTTTACTTC	many	TRBV6-5	TRBJ2-7	TRBD2	11
CASRPWDGTGNSNQPQHF	TGTGCCAGCCGACCTTGGGACGGGACAGGGAATAGCAATCAGCCCCAGCATTTT	many	TRBV12-3/TRBV12-4	TRBJ1-5	TRBD1	18
CASSQSTGPNTGELFF	TGTGCCAGCAGTCAATCGACAGGGCCGAACACCGGGGAGCTGTTTTTT	many	TRBV11-3	TRBJ2-2	TRBD1	16